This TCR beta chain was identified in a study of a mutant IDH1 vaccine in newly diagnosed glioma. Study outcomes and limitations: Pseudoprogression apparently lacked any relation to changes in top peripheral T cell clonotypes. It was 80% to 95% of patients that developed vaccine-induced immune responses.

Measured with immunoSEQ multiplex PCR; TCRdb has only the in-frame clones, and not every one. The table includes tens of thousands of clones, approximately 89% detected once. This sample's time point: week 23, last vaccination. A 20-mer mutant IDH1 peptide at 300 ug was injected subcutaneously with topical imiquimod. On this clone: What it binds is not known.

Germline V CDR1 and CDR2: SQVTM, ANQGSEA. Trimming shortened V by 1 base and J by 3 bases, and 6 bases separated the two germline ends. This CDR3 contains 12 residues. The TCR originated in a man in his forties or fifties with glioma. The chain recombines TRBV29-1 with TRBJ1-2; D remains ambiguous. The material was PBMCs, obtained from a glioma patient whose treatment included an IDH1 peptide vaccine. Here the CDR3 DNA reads TGCAGCGTTGAAGCAGTAGACTATGGCTACACCTTC. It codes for CSVEAVDYGYTF.